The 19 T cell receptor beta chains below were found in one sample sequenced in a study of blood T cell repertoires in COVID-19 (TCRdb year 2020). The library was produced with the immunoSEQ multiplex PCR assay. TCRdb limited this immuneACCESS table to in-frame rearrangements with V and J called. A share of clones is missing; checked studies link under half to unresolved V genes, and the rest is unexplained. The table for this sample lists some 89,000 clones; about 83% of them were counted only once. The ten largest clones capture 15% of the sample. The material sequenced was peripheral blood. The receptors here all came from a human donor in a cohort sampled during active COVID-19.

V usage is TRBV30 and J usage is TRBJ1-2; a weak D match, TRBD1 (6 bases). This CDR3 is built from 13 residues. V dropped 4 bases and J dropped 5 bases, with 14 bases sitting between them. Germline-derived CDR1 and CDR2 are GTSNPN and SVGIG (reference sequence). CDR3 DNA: TGTGCCTGGAAGGCAGGGGTCCTATATGGCTACACCTTC. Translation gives CAWKAGVLYGYTF.

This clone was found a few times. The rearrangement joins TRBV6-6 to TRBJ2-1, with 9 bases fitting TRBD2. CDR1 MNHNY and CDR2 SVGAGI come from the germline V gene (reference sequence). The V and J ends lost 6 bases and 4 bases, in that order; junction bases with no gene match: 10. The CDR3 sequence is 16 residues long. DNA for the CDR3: TGTGCCAGCAGCCCCATAGTGACTAGCGGTTACAATGAGCAGTTCTTC. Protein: CASSPIVTSGYNEQFF.

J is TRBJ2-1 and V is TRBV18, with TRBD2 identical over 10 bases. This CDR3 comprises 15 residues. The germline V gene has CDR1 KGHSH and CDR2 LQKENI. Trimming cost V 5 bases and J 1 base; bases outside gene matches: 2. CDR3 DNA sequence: TGTGCCAGCTCATTGACTAGCGGGTCCTACAATGAGCAGTTCTTC. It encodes CASSLTSGSYNEQFF.

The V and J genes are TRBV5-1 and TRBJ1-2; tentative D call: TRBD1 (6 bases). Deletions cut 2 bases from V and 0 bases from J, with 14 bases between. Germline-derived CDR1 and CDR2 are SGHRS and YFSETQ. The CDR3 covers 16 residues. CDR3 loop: CASSLQGRQANYGYTF. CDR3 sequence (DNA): TGCGCCAGCAGCTTACAGGGACGCCAAGCTAACTATGGCTACACCTTC.

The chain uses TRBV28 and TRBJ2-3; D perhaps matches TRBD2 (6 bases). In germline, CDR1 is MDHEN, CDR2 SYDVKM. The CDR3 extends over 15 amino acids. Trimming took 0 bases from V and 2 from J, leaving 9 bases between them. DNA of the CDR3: TGTGCCAGCAGTTTATGGCGGGAATCCACAGATACGCAGTATTTT. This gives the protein CASSLWRESTDTQYF.

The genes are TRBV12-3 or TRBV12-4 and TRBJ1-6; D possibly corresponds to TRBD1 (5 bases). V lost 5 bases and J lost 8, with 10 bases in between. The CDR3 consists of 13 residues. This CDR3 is CASSRTGDSPLHF. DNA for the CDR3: TGTGCCAGCAGTAGAACAGGAGATTCACCCCTCCACTTT.

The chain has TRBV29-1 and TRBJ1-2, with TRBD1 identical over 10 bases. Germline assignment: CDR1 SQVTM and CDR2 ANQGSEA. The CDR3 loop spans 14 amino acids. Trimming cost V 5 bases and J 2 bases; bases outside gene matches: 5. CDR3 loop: CSVPRTGGNYGYTF. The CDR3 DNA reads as TGCAGCGTTCCTCGGACAGGGGGGAACTATGGCTACACCTTC. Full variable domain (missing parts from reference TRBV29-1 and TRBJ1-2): SAVISQKPSRDICQRGTSLTIQCQVDSQVTMMFWYRQQPGQSLTLIATANQGSEATYESGFVIDKFPISRPNLTFSTLTVSNMSPEDSSIYLCSVPRTGGNYGYTFGSGTRLTVV.

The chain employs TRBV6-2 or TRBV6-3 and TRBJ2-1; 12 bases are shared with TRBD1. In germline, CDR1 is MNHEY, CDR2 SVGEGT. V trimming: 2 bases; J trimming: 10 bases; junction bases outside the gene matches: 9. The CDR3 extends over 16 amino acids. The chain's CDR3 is CASSYGDRGRLEEQFF. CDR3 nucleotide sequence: TGTGCCAGCAGTTACGGGGACAGGGGGCGTTTAGAGGAGCAGTTCTTC.

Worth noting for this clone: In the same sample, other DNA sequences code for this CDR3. CDR3 in DNA: TGTGCCAGCAGCGTGAGCGGGGGGTCCTACAATGAGCAGTTCTTC. Its translation is CASSVSGGSYNEQFF. V is TRBV9 and J is TRBJ2-1, with 9 nucleotides matching TRBD2. CDR1 and CDR2 from the germline V gene are SGDLS and YYNGEE. The trim removed 2 bases at V and 1 base at J, leaving 1 base unmatched. The CDR3 consists of 15 residues.

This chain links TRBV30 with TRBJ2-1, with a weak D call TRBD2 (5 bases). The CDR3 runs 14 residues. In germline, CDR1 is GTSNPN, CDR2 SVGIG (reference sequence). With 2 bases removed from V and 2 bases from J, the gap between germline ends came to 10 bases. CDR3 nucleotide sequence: TGTGCCTGGAGTACGGACTTTCCCTACAATGAGCAGTTCTTC. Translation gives CAWSTDFPYNEQFF.

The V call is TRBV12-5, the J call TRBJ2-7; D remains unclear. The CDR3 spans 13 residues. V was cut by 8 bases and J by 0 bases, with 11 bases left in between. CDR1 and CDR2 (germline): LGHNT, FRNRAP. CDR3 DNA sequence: TGTGCTAGTAAGGTGGCTAGCTCCTACGAGCAGTACTTC. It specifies CASKVASSYEQYF.

The CDR3 coding sequence is TGCGCCAGCAGCCCCCGGCAGTCTCAGGGGATGAACACTGAAGCTTTCTTT. Protein product: CASSPRQSQGMNTEAFF. The V call is TRBV4-1, the J call TRBJ1-1, with a weak D call TRBD1 (6 bases). CDR3 length: 17 residues. Germline-derived CDR1 and CDR2 are MGHRA and YSYEKL. The V end lost 4 bases, the J end lost 0 bases, and 18 bases lay between the germline ends.

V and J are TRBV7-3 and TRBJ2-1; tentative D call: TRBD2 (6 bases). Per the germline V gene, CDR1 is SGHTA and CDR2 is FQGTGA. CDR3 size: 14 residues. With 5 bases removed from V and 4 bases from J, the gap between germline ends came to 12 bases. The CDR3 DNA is TGTGCCAGCAGCCCTGGAGGGCCTTACAATGAGCAGTTCTTC. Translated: CASSPGGPYNEQFF.

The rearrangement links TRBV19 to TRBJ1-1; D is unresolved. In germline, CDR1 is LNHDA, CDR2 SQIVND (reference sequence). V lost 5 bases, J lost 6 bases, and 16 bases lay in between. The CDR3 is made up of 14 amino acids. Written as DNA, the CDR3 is TGTGCCAGTAGTTCGGAGGTAGGGTACGCTGAAGCTTTCTTT. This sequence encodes CASSSEVGYAEAFF.

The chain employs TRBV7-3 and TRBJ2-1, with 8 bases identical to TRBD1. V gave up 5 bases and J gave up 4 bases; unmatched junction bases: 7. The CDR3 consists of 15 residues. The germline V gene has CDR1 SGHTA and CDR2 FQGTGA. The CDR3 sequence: CASSPGQGPYNEQFF. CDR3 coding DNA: TGTGCCAGCAGCCCCGGACAGGGACCTTACAATGAGCAGTTCTTC.

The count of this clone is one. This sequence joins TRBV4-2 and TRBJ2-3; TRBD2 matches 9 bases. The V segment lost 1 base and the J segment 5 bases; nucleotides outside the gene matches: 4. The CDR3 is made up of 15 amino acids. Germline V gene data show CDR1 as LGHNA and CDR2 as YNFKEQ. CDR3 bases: TGTGCCAGCAGCCAAGGCGGGGGGGCCAAAGATACGCAGTATTTT. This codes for CASSQGGGAKDTQYF.

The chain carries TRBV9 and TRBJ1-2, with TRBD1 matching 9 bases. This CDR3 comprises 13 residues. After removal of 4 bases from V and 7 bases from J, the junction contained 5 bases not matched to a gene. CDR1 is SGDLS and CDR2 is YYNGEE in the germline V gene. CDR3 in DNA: TGTGCCAGCAGCCCACAGGGGGCCTTTGGCTACACCTTC. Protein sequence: CASSPQGAFGYTF.

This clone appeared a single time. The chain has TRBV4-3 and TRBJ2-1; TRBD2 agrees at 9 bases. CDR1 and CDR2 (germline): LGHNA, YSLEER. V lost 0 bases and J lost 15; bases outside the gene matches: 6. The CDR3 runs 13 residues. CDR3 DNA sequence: TGCGCCAGCAGCCAAGATTCCGGGACTAGCATGTTCTTC. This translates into CASSQDSGTSMFF.

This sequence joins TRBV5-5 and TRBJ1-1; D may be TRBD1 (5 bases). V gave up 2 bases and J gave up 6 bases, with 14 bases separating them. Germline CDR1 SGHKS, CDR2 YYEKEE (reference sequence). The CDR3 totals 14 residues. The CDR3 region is CASSLGQGSAEAFF. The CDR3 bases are TGTGCCAGCAGCTTAGGCCAGGGAAGCGCTGAAGCTTTCTTT.